These 13 T cell receptor beta chains were sequenced from one sample in a study of T cell responses to AZD1222 COVID-19 vaccine. Here immunoSEQ multiplex PCR was the method, and the copy in TCRdb shows in-frame clones only, minus some. The repertoire holds tens of thousands of clones, roughly 88% seen once, with under 20% in the top ten. The sample consisted of peripheral blood, taken 28 days after the second AZD1222 dose. These receptors were taken from an adult who received the AZD1222 COVID-19 vaccine.

The chain links TRBV11-1 to TRBJ1-1; D is unclear. Germline V gene sequence: CDR1 SGHAT, CDR2 FQDESV (reference sequence). V dropped 5 bases and J dropped 0 bases, with 13 bases sitting between them. This CDR3 spans 15 amino acids. The CDR3 loop is CASSVLITMNTEAFF. The DNA of the CDR3 is TGTGCCAGCAGCGTATTAATTACGATGAACACTGAAGCTTTCTTT. The entire variable domain, with the rest obtained from reference TRBV11-1 and TRBJ1-1, is as follows: EAEVAQSPRYKITEKSQAVAFWCDPISGHATLYWYRQILGQGPELLVQFQDESVVDDSQLPKDRFSAERLKGVDSTLKIQPAELGDSAMYLCASSVLITMNTEAFFGQGTRLTVV.

The chain links TRBV9 to TRBJ1-3; 7 bases agree with TRBD1. The germline gives CDR1 SGDLS, CDR2 YYNGEE. Unmatched junction bases numbered 2, after V lost 3 bases and J lost 2 bases. The CDR3 totals 14 residues. In nucleotides, the CDR3 is TGTGCCAGCAGCGGGACAGGACCTGGAAACACCATATATTTT. Protein sequence: CASSGTGPGNTIYF.

The chain links TRBV2 to TRBJ1-1; tentative D call: TRBD1 (5 bases). Germline CDR1 SNHLY, CDR2 FYNNEI. The CDR3 consists of 14 residues. Trimming pared 4 bases from V and 0 bases from J, leaving 9 bases between. The chain's CDR3 is CASSVGRLNTEAFF. DNA for the CDR3: TGTGCCAGCAGTGTGGGACGCTTGAACACTGAAGCTTTCTTT.

This chain uses TRBV2 with TRBJ1-3; D may be TRBD1 (6 bases). Germline CDR1 is SNHLY and CDR2 is FYNNEI. V gave up 4 bases and J gave up 0 bases, with 13 bases separating them. This CDR3 spans 16 amino acids. The chain's CDR3 is CASSAGALNSGNTIYF. In DNA form, the CDR3 reads TGTGCCAGCAGTGCAGGGGCCCTGAACTCTGGAAACACCATATATTTT.

The rearrangement links TRBV28 to TRBJ2-3, with 7 bases identical to TRBD2. CDR3 length: 15 amino acids. V lost 6 bases to trimming and J lost 1 base; unmatched junction nucleotides: 7. Germline CDR1 MDHEN, CDR2 SYDVKM. The DNA of the CDR3 is TGTGCCAGCAGACCTGCGGGGGTCGGCACAGATACGCAGTATTTT. Protein product: CASRPAGVGTDTQYF.

Turning to this clone: Sequence at one end of the junction differs from germline and may be a read error. This sequence joins TRBV6-6 and TRBJ1-5; D gene ambiguous. The germline V gene has CDR1 MNHNY and CDR2 SVGAGI (reference sequence). This CDR3 contains 16 residues. CDR3 nucleotide sequence: TGTGCCAGCAGGCTGGGTGATCGGGGTAGCATTCAGCCCCAGCATTTT. It yields the protein CASRLGDRGSIQPQHF.

The chain employs TRBV9 and TRBJ1-2; a weak D match, TRBD1 (6 bases). The V and J ends lost 0 bases and 3 bases respectively, with 12 bases between them. Germline V gene lookup returns CDR1 SGDLS and CDR2 YYNGEE. The CDR3 has 15 residues. CDR3 nucleotide sequence: TGTGCCAGCAGCGTAGATGGGGGGCGAGACTATGGCTACACCTTC. It yields the protein CASSVDGGRDYGYTF.

This sequence joins TRBV6-5 and TRBJ2-3; 11 bases align to TRBD1. V was pared by 4 bases and J by 4 bases, with 4 bases of the junction left unmatched. The germline V gene has CDR1 MNHEY and CDR2 SVGAGI. The CDR3 has 15 residues. The CDR3 protein is CASSSRDRGADTQYF. CDR3 coding DNA: TGTGCCAGCAGTTCCCGGGACAGGGGGGCAGATACGCAGTATTTT.

The chain recombines TRBV6-1 with TRBJ2-7, with a possible D match to TRBD1 (6 bases). The CDR3 covers 17 residues. CDR1 and CDR2 (germline): MNHNS, SASEGT. V lost 2 bases to trimming and J lost 0 bases, with 17 bases between them. The CDR3: CASSEIGGQTISYEQYF. The CDR3 coding sequence is TGTGCCAGCAGTGAAATTGGGGGACAAACCATCTCCTACGAGCAGTACTTC.

This chain links TRBV19 with TRBJ1-4; no clear D. CDR1 is LNHDA, CDR2 SQIVND, per germline (reference sequence). The CDR3 has 15 amino acids. Trimming removed 1 base from V and 8 bases from J, with 14 bases in between. In DNA, the CDR3 is TGTGCCAGTAGTATAGCCGGCAGTCTAGGGGAAAAACTGTTTTTT. Protein sequence: CASSIAGSLGEKLFF. Using reference TRBV19 and TRBJ1-4 for the parts outside the CDR3, the full variable domain is DGGITQSPKYLFRKEGQNVTLSCEQNLNHDAMYWYRQDPGQGLRLIYYSQIVNDFQKGDIAEGYSVSREKKESFPLTVTSAQKNPTAFYLCASSIAGSLGEKLFFGSGTQLSVL.

The V call is TRBV27, the J call TRBJ2-7; D call uncertain. Germline lookup yields CDR1 MNHEY and CDR2 SMNVEV (reference sequence). The germline V and J ends were trimmed by 2 bases and 5 bases, with 7 bases remaining between them. CDR3 length: 12 residues. Here the CDR3 reads CASSLKGHEQYF. The CDR3 bases are TGTGCCAGCAGTTTAAAGGGCCACGAGCAGTACTTC.

V and J are TRBV5-1 and TRBJ2-1; 8 positions match TRBD1. The ends lost 1 base at V and 2 bases at J; junction bases unmatched: 5. Germline lookup yields CDR1 SGHRS and CDR2 YFSETQ. This CDR3 region has 16 residues. The CDR3 here is CASSLWTGSTYNEQFF. The CDR3 nucleotides are TGCGCCAGCAGCTTGTGGACAGGGAGCACCTACAATGAGCAGTTCTTC.

V usage is TRBV30 and J usage is TRBJ1-2; D unresolved. The V and J ends lost 1 base and 5 bases respectively, with 11 bases between them. The CDR3 has 13 residues. Germline CDR1 is GTSNPN and CDR2 is SVGIG (reference sequence). This CDR3 reads CAWSGLGNYGYTF. CDR3 sequence (DNA): TGTGCCTGGAGTGGATTGGGGAATTATGGCTACACCTTC. Using reference TRBV30 and TRBJ1-2 for the parts outside the CDR3, the full variable domain is SQTIHQWPATLVQPVGSPLSLECTVEGTSNPNLYWYRQAAGRGLQLLFYSVGIGQISSEVPQNLSASRPQDRQFILSSKKLLLSDSGFYLCAWSGLGNYGYTFGSGTRLTVV.